This entry lists 22 T cell receptor beta chains sequenced from one sample in a study of T-cell memory formation after mild COVID-19. MiXCR, applied by TCRdb to the 5' RACE reads, yields one record per CDR3 protein. The table lists around 530,000 distinct CDR3 sequences, less than 25% of them singletons. Material: PBMCs or a T cell subset sorted from them (not recorded which). The receptors come from an adult woman who had mild COVID-19 (a few samples of this study predate the infection). Cell type and time point are not known.

The rearrangement joins TRBV7-9 to TRBJ2-1, with 8 nucleotides matching TRBD2. The ends lost 4 bases at V and 8 bases at J; junction bases unmatched: 7. Per the germline V gene, CDR1 is SEHNR and CDR2 is FQNEAQ (reference sequence). The CDR3 is 14 residues long. The CDR3 DNA reads as TGTGCCAGCAGCTGGATTAGCGGGGTGGATGAGCAGTTCTTC. As protein: CASSWISGVDEQFF.

The chain links TRBV6-2 or TRBV6-3 to TRBJ1-1; tentative D call: TRBD1 (6 bases). The CDR3 is 15 amino acids. V was cut by 8 bases and J by 0 bases, with 16 bases left in between. The germline V gene has CDR1 MNHEY and CDR2 SVGEGT. The CDR3 protein is CASHFRGLMNTEAFF. The CDR3 DNA is TGTGCCAGCCATTTCAGGGGACTAATGAACACTGAAGCTTTCTTT.

This clonotype came up a few times. This chain connects TRBV7-3 to TRBJ2-3, with D possibly called TRBD1 or TRBD2 (5 bases each). Looked up from germline, CDR1 is SGHTA and CDR2 is FQGTGA. The CDR3 is made up of 18 amino acids. The germline V and J ends were trimmed by 0 bases and 1 base, with 17 bases remaining between them. Here the CDR3 DNA reads TGTGCCAGCAGCTTAACCGGTGGGGGAATATTAGGCACAGATACGCAGTATTTT. This translates into CASSLTGGGILGTDTQYF.

In its sample, this clonotype was seen a few times. V usage is TRBV7-2 and J usage is TRBJ1-1; 7 nucleotides align to TRBD1. The CDR3 runs to 15 residues. CDR1 is SGHTA and CDR2 is FQGNSA in the germline V gene. Trimming took 1 base from V and 2 from J; bases not matched to a gene: 4. The CDR3 sequence: CASSLGTGINTEAFF. CDR3 nucleotide sequence: TGTGCCAGCAGCTTAGGGACAGGAATAAACACTGAAGCTTTCTTT. The whole variable domain, filled in from reference TRBV7-2 and TRBJ1-1, reads GAGVSQSPSNKVTEKGKDVELRCDPISGHTALYWYRQSLGQGLEFLIYFQGNSAPDKSGLPSDRFSAERTGGSVSTLTIQRTQQEDSAVYLCASSLGTGINTEAFFGQGTRLTVV.

The V call is TRBV29-1, the J call TRBJ2-3; D gene uncertain. CDR3 length: 12 amino acids. Germline loops: CDR1 SQVTM, CDR2 ANQGSEA. Trimming removed 0 bases at V and 9 bases at J, with 10 bases between. The CDR3 here is CSVEDPLATQYF. Written as DNA, the CDR3 is TGCAGCGTTGAAGATCCTTTGGCCACGCAGTATTTT.

The chain links TRBV4-3 to TRBJ2-7; 9 nucleotides match TRBD2. Germline lookup yields CDR1 LGHNA and CDR2 YSLEER. This CDR3 is 17 amino acids long. Trimming removed 0 bases from V and 4 bases from J; junction bases left unmatched: 10. The DNA of the CDR3 is TGCGCCAGCAGCCAAGATGACGAACTAGCGGGCGCTTACGAGCAGTACTTC. Residues: CASSQDDELAGAYEQYF.

The chain combines TRBV18 with TRBJ2-7; possible D gene TRBD2, 5 bases. V lost 6 bases and J 4 bases, leaving 16 bases between the germline ends. CDR1 and CDR2 (germline): KGHSH, LQKENI. This CDR3 spans 14 amino acids. For the CDR3, the DNA is TGTGCCAGCTCCTCTCGTCAAGGAGGATACGAGCAGTACTTC. This codes for CASSSRQGGYEQYF.

V usage is TRBV6-5 and J usage is TRBJ2-7; no definite D call. CDR1 is MNHEY, CDR2 SVGAGI, per germline. The CDR3 runs to 15 residues. Trimming shortened V by 2 bases and J by 0 bases, and 11 bases separated the two germline ends. CDR3 sequence: CASSYTASGSYEQYF. As DNA, the CDR3 is TGTGCCAGCAGTTACACGGCTTCTGGCTCCTACGAGCAGTACTTC.

The chain employs TRBV6-8 and TRBJ2-7; possible D gene TRBD1, 5 bases. Deletions cut 10 bases from V and 0 bases from J, with 16 bases between. The CDR3 covers 14 residues. CDR1 and CDR2 from the germline V gene are MNHGY and SAAAGT. The DNA of the CDR3 is TGTGCCACGGCACATGGGGCGAGCTCCTACGAGCAGTACTTC. This encodes CATAHGASSYEQYF.

This clonotype occurred a few times. The gene calls are TRBV29-1 and TRBJ2-7; 8 nucleotides line up with TRBD1. Germline trimming cut 6 bases from V and 2 bases from J; bases unmatched to any gene: 9. CDR1 is SQVTM and CDR2 is ANQGSEA in the germline V gene. The CDR3 runs to 14 residues. CDR3 nucleotide sequence: TGCAGCGTCCAACAGGGGGGCTCTCCCTACGAGCAGTACTTC. Encoded protein: CSVQQGGSPYEQYF.

This clonotype has only a few counts. This chain joins TRBV29-1 and TRBJ2-1; TRBD2 aligns across 8 bases. The V and J ends lost 3 bases and 4 bases, in that order; junction bases with no gene match: 5. Germline CDR1 SQVTM, CDR2 ANQGSEA. The CDR3 runs to 14 residues. The chain's CDR3 is CSVDRGGPYNEQFF. The DNA for the CDR3 is TGCAGCGTTGACCGCGGGGGGCCTTACAATGAGCAGTTCTTC.

This clonotype showed up many times. The chain has TRBV5-1 and TRBJ1-3; D unresolved. This CDR3 region has 14 residues. The germline V gene encodes CDR1 SGHRS and CDR2 YFSETQ. Trimming removed 2 bases at V and 0 bases at J, with 6 bases between. CDR3 DNA sequence: TGCGCCAGCAGCTTATCGAACTCTGGAAACACCATATATTTT. Translated: CASSLSNSGNTIYF.

For this clonotype: The junction does not match germline at one end; this may be a read error. V gene TRBV7-2 combines with J gene TRBJ2-5; D could derive from TRBD1 or TRBD2 (5 bases each). The CDR3 is made up of 13 amino acids. Germline V lookup: CDR1 SGHTA, CDR2 FQGNSA. Here the CDR3 reads CASRLGWGETQYF. CDR3 coding DNA: TGTGCCAGCCGCTTGGGCTGGGGGGAGACCCAGTACTTC.

The V call is TRBV29-1, the J call TRBJ2-2; D gene unclear. Germline V gives CDR1 SQVTM, CDR2 ANQGSEA. This CDR3 region has 13 residues. The V end lost 6 bases, the J end lost 1 base, and 9 bases lay between the germline ends. CDR3 loop: CSVPSRNTGELFF. As DNA, the CDR3 is TGCAGCGTCCCTTCGAGGAACACCGGGGAGCTGTTTTTT.

The table lists this clonotype with a few counts. The gene calls are TRBV29-1 and TRBJ1-3; possible D gene TRBD1, 5 bases. Germline V gene lookup returns CDR1 SQVTM and CDR2 ANQGSEA. The CDR3 consists of 12 residues. The V end was cut by 4 bases, the J end by 3 bases, with 7 bases between. The CDR3 region has the DNA TGCAGCGTTGGCAGGGATGGAAACACCATATATTTT. It encodes CSVGRDGNTIYF.

The CDR3 sequence: CASSFGRTVGDEQYF. The CDR3 nucleotides are TGTGCCAGCAGCTTCGGGAGGACGGTAGGAGACGAGCAGTACTTC. The chain joins TRBV7-9 to TRBJ2-7; the match to TRBD2 covers 7 bases. The V and J ends lost 3 bases and 5 bases, in that order; junction bases with no gene match: 10. This CDR3 region has 15 residues. Germline V lookup: CDR1 SEHNR, CDR2 FQNEAQ (reference sequence).

The chain carries TRBV25-1 and TRBJ2-7, with 7 bases fitting TRBD1. This CDR3 is 15 amino acids long. Per the germline V gene, CDR1 is MGHDK and CDR2 is SYGVNS. Losses at the gene ends were 2 bases for V and 7 bases for J; bases not matched to a gene: 11. The chain's CDR3 is CASSETGTETFEQYF. The CDR3, as DNA: TGTGCCAGCAGTGAAACCGGGACAGAGACTTTTGAGCAGTACTTC.

This chain joins TRBV5-1 and TRBJ2-1; a weak D match, TRBD1 (5 bases). The V end was cut by 4 bases, the J end by 0 bases, with 14 bases between. The germline V gene has CDR1 SGHRS and CDR2 YFSETQ. The CDR3 extends over 16 amino acids. CDR3 in amino acids: CASSRIQGSSYNEQFF. The CDR3 coding sequence is TGCGCCAGCAGCCGGATCCAGGGAAGCTCCTACAATGAGCAGTTCTTC.

The chain employs TRBV9 and TRBJ2-3; no definite D call. V lost 0 bases, J lost 0 bases, and 5 bases lay in between. The CDR3 spans 14 residues. Germline V gives CDR1 SGDLS, CDR2 YYNGEE. CDR3 residues: CASSVDPSTDTQYF. The CDR3 DNA is TGTGCCAGCAGCGTAGATCCTAGCACAGATACGCAGTATTTT.

In its sample, this clonotype was seen a few times. V is TRBV6-6 and J is TRBJ1-1, with 9 bases matching TRBD1. Germline CDR1 and CDR2: MNHNY and SVGAGI (reference sequence). The V and J ends lost 6 bases and 5 bases, in that order; junction bases with no gene match: 7. The length of the CDR3 is 14 residues. CDR3 nucleotides: TGTGCCAGCAGGGGCGGACAGGGGAAGACTGAAGCTTTCTTT. This codes for CASRGGQGKTEAFF.

The rearrangement links TRBV5-1 to TRBJ2-3; D tentatively reads TRBD1 or TRBD2 (5 bases each). This CDR3 comprises 14 residues. The germline V gene encodes CDR1 SGHRS and CDR2 YFSETQ. V lost 4 bases and J 5 bases, leaving 14 bases between the germline ends. CDR3 residues: CASSTGTGGDTQYF. Written as DNA, the CDR3 is TGCGCCAGCAGCACCGGGACCGGTGGAGATACGCAGTATTTT.

The chain carries TRBV12-3 or TRBV12-4 and TRBJ2-7; D call uncertain. This CDR3 region has 12 residues. Trimming left V 5 bases short and J 0 bases short, with 5 bases between. This CDR3 is CASSAASYEQYF. The CDR3 bases are TGTGCCAGCAGTGCGGCCTCCTACGAGCAGTACTTC.